This TCR delta chain comes out of a study of gamma-delta chains in newborns, infants, children (dated by TCRdb to about 2019). Describing the broader study: According to the study title, microbial exposure causes polyclonal expansion of innate gammadelta T cells right after birth. The study investigated how microbial exposure shaped innate gammadelta T cell populations in human newborns immediately after birth.

This clone was recorded a few times. Its antigen is currently not known. A far larger clone is only one base removed, so a read error is likely. Within the sample, other DNA sequences also encode this same CDR3. Sequencing used an Illumina MiSeq. Clonotypes were called again by TCRdb from the public reads via CATT, and duplicate nucleotide sequences were then merged into one entry. The sample table lists some 1,600 delta-chain clones, around 1.1% of them with a count of one. The top ten clonotypes cover around 40% of the sample. Trimming removed 0 bases from V and 4 bases from J, leaving 21 bases between the germline ends. Per the germline V gene, GEAIGNYY is the CDR1 and EKD is the CDR2. The CDR3 goes from the cysteine to the phenylalanine over 20 residues. Only the CDR3 DNA stays, 60 bases, in frame from base 1.

The sample taken for sequencing was blood. The TCR comes from a child who was a newborn, infant or young child, either healthy, febrile or measles-vaccinated (not recorded which). The chain links TRDV2 with TRDJ3, and TRDD3 may be the D gene, going by 6 matching bases. This receptor has the CDR3 CACDTIASGISSWDTRQMFF. The DNA reads TGTGCCTGTGACACCATAGCCTCGGGGATCAGCTCTTGGGACACCCGACAGATGTTTTTC.